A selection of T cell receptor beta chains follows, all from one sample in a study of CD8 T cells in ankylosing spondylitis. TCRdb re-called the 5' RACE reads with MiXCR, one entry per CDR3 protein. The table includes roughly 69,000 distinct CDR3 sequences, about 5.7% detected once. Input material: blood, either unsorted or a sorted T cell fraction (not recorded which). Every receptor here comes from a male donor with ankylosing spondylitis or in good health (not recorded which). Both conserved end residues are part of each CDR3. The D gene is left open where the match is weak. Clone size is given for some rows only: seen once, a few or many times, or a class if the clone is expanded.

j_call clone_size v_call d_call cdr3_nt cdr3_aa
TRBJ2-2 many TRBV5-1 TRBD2 TGCGCCAGCAGCTTGGATAGCGGGACCACCGGGGAGCTGTTTTTT CASSLDSGTTGELFF
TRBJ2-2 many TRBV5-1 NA TGCGCCAGCAGCTCCCTAGAACCCGGCGGGGAGCTGTTTTTT CASSSLEPGGELFF
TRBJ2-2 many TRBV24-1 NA TGTGCCACCAGCCGGGACTCACGAATCGGGGAGCTGTTTTTT CATSRDSRIGELFF
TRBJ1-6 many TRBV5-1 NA TGCGCCAGCAGCTTGGGAATCTATCGTTCACCCCTCCACTTT CASSLGIYRSPLHF
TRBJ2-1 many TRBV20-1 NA TGCAGTGCTAAGACACGACACTCCTACAATGAGCAGTTCTTC CSAKTRHSYNEQFF
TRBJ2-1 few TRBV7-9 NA TGTGCCAGCAGCTCGCCCGGGACGGAGAATGAGCAGTTCTTC CASSSPGTENEQFF
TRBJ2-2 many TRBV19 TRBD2 TGTGCCAGTACCGGGACTAGGAACACCGGGGAGCTGTTTTTT CASTGTRNTGELFF
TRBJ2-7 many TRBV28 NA TGTGCCAGCAGGATAGGGACGTTGAGCTTCTCCTACGAGCAGTACTTC CASRIGTLSFSYEQYF
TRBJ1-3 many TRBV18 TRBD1 TGTGCCAGCTCACCGGACAGGGGAAACACCATATATTTT CASSPDRGNTIYF
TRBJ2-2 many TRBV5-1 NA TGCGCCAGCAGCTTGCAAACCGGGGAGCTGTTTTTT CASSLQTGELFF
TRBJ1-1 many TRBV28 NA TGTGCCAGCAGCCCCCTCCTGAACACTGAAGCTTTCTTT CASSPLLNTEAFF
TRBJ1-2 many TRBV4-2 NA TGTGCCAGCAGCCCCCCGGGCTATGGCTACACCTTC CASSPPGYGYTF
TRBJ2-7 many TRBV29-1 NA TGCAGCGTTGAAGATCTCGCGAGGGAGCAGTACTTC CSVEDLAREQYF
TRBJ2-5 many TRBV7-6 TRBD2 TGTGCCAGCAGCTTAGGCCCCAAAGCTAGCGGGGAGACCCAGTACTTC CASSLGPKASGETQYF
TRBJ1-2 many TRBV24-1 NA TGTGCCACCAGTGGCCCTGGGGCTGACTATGGCTACACCTTC CATSGPGADYGYTF
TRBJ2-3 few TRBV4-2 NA TGTGCCAGCAGCCAAACGATCGGCCGAACAGATACGCAGTATTTT CASSQTIGRTDTQYF
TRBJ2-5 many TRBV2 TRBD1 TGTGCCAGCAGTGAACAAGGGGGCGTAGAGACCCAGTACTTC CASSEQGGVETQYF
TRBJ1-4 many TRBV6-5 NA TGTGCCAGCAGTTCCCATGGGGCCCCAACCGGGAATGAAAAACTGTTTTTT CASSSHGAPTGNEKLFF
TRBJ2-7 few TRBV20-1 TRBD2 TGCAGTGCTAGAGCGGGACTAGCGGGGGAGCCCCACCCCTCCTACGAGCAGTACTTC CSARAGLAGEPHPSYEQYF
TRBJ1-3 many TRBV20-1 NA TGCAGTGCTAGAGTCGGGACTGGGGGAAACACCATATATTTT CSARVGTGGNTIYF
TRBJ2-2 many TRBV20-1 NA TGCAGCGGGGGCGTTGATGAGACCGGGGAGCTGTTTTTT CSGGVDETGELFF
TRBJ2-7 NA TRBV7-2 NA TGTGCCAGCAGCTTAGTGTACGGCCTCTCCTACGAGCAGTACTTC CASSLVYGLSYEQYF
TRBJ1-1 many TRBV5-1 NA TGCGCCAGCAGCTTGTTAGGGCCGGACACTGAAGCTTTCTTT CASSLLGPDTEAFF
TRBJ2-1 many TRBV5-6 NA TGTGCCAGCAGCTTTTACAATGAGCAGTTCTTC CASSFYNEQFF